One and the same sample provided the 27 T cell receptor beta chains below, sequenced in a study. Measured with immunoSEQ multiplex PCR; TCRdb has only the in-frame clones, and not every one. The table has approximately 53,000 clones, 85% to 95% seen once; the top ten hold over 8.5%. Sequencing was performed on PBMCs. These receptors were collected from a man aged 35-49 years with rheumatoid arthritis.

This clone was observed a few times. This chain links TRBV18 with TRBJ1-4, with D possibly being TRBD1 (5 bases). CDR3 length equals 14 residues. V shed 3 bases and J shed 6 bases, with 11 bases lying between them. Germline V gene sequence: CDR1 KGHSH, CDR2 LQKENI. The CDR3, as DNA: TGTGCCAGCTCACCTGGCAGGGCGGATGAAAAACTGTTTTTT. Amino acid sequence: CASSPGRADEKLFF.

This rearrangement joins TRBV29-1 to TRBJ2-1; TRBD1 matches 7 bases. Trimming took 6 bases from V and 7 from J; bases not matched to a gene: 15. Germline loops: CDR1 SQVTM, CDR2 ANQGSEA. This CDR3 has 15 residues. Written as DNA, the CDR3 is TGCAGCGTCCAAAAATCCTTAAAACAGGGGAATGAGCAGTTCTTC. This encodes CSVQKSLKQGNEQFF.

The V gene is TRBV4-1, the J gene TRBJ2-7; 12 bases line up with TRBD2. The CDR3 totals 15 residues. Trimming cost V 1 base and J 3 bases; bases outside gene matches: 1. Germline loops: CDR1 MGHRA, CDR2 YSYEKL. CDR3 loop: CASSQALAGGYEQYF. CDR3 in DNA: TGCGCCAGCAGCCAAGCACTAGCGGGAGGCTACGAGCAGTACTTC.

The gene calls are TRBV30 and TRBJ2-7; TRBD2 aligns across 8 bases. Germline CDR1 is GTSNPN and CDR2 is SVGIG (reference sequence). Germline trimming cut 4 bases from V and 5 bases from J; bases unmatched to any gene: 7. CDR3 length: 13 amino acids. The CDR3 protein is CAWKVAGYHEQYF. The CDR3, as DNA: TGTGCCTGGAAAGTAGCGGGATACCACGAGCAGTACTTC.

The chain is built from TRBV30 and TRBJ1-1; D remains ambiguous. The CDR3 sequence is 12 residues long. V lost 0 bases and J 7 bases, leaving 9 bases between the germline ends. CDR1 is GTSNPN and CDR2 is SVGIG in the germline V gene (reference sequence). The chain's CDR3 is CAWSVSSSEAFF. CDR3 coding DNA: TGTGCCTGGAGTGTTTCGTCCAGTGAAGCTTTCTTT.

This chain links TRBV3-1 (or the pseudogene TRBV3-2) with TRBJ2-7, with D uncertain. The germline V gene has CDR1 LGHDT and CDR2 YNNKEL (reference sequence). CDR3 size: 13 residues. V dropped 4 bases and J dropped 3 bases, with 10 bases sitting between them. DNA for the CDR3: TGTGCCAGCAGCCCGACTCACCGCTACGAGCAGTACTTC. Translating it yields CASSPTHRYEQYF.

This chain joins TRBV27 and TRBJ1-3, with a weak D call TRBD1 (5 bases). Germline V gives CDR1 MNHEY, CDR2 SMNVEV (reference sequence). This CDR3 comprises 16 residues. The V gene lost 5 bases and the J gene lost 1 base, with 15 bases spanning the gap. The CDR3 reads CASSPGGDGSGNTIYF. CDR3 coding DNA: TGTGCCAGCAGTCCCGGGGGGGACGGGTCTGGAAACACCATATATTTT.

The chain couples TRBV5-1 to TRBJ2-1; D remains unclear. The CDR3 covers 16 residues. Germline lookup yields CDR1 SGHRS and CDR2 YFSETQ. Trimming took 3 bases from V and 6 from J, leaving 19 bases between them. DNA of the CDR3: TGCGCCAGCAGCTCCCCGGATTTAGGTCAGGCCAATGAGCAGTTCTTC. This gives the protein CASSSPDLGQANEQFF.

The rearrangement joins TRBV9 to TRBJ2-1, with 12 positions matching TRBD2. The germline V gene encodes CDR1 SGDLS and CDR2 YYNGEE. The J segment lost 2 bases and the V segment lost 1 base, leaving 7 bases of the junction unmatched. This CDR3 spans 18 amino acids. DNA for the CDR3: TGTGCCAGCAGCGTATTTACTAGCGGGGGGTCAACCTACAATGAGCAGTTCTTC. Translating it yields CASSVFTSGGSTYNEQFF.

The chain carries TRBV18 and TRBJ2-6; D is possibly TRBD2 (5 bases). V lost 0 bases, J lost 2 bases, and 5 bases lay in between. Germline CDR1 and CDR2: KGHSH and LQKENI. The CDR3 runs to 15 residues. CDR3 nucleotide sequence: TGTGCCAGCTCACCACCGGGAGCTGGGGCCAACGTCCTGACTTTC. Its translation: CASSPPGAGANVLTF.

The CDR3 coding sequence is TGTGCCAGCAGCCCATATGGCCAGGGAGCCCAGCCCCAGCATTTT. Protein sequence: CASSPYGQGAQPQHF. The chain combines TRBV3-1 (or the pseudogene TRBV3-2) with TRBJ1-5; weak D call: TRBD1 (5 bases). The germline V gene encodes CDR1 LGHDT and CDR2 YNNKEL (reference sequence). With 4 bases removed from V and 7 bases from J, the gap between germline ends came to 17 bases. CDR3 length: 15 amino acids.

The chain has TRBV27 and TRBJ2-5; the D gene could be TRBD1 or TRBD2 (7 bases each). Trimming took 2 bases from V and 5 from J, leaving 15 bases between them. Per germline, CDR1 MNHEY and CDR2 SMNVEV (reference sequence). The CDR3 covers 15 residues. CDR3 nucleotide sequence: TGTGCCAGCAGTTTACAGGGGGGGCCCCGGGAGACCCAGTACTTC. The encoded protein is CASSLQGGPRETQYF.

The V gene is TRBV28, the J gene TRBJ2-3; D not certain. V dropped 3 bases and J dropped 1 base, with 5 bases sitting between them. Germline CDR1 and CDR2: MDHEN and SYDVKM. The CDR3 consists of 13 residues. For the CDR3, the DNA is TGTGCCAGCAGTTTGGGCCGCACAGATACGCAGTATTTT. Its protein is CASSLGRTDTQYF. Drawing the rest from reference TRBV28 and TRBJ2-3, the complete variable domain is DVKVTQSSRYLVKRTGEKVFLECVQDMDHENMFWYRQDPGLGLRLIYFSYDVKMKEKGDIPEGYSVSREKKERFSLILESASTNQTSMYLCASSLGRTDTQYFGPGTRLTVL.

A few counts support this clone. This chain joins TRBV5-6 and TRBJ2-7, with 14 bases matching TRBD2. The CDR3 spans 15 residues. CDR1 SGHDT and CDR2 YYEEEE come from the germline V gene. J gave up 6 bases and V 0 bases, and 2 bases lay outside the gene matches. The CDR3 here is CASSLGLAGGLEQYF. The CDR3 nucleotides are TGTGCCAGCAGCTTGGGACTAGCGGGGGGGCTCGAGCAGTACTTC. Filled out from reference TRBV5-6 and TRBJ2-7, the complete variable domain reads DAGVTQSPTHLIKTRGQQVTLRCSPKSGHDTVSWYQQALGQGPQFIFQYYEEEERQRGNFPDRFSGHQFPNYSSELNVNALLLGDSALYLCASSLGLAGGLEQYFGPGTRLTVT.

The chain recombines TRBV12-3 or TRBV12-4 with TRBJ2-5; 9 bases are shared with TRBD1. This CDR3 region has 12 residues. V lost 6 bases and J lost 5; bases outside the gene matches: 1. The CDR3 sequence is CASRDRGETQYF. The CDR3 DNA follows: TGTGCCAGCAGGGACAGGGGCGAGACCCAGTACTTC.

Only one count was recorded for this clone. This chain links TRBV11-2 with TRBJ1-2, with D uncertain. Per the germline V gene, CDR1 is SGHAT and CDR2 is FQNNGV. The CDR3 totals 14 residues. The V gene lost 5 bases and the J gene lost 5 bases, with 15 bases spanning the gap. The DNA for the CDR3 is TGTGCCAGCAGCCCGGCACCCGGACTGTATGGCTACACCTTC. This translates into CASSPAPGLYGYTF.

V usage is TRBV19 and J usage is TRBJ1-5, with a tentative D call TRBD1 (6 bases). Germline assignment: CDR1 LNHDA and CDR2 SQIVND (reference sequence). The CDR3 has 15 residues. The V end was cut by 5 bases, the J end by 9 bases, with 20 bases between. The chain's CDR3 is CASSPGRGGQRPQHF. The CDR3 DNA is TGTGCCAGTAGTCCAGGCCGTGGGGGGCAGCGGCCCCAGCATTTT. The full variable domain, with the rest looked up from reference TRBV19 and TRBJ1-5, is DGGITQSPKYLFRKEGQNVTLSCEQNLNHDAMYWYRQDPGQGLRLIYYSQIVNDFQKGDIAEGYSVSREKKESFPLTVTSAQKNPTAFYLCASSPGRGGQRPQHFGDGTRLSIL.

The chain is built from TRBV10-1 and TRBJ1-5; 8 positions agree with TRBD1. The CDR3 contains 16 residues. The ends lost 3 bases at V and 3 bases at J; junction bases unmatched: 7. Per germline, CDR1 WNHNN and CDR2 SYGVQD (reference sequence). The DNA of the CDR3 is TGCGCCAGCAGTGACCCCGGACAGGGAGACAATCAGCCCCAGCATTTT. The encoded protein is CASSDPGQGDNQPQHF.

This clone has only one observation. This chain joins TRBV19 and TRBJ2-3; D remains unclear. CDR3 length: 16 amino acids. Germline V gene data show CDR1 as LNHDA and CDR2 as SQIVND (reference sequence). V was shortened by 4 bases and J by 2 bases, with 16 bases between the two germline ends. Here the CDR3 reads CASSRLGPRSTDTQYF. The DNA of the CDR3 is TGTGCCAGTAGTAGGCTAGGCCCTCGGTCCACAGATACGCAGTATTTT.

The CDR3 protein is CSALKNTEAFF. Here the CDR3 DNA reads TGCAGTGCTTTAAAAAACACTGAAGCTTTCTTT. This chain uses TRBV20-1 with TRBJ1-1, with D uncertain. Trimming cost V 5 bases and J 2 bases, with 6 bases left between them. This CDR3 spans 11 amino acids. Germline values: CDR1 DFQATT, CDR2 SNEGSKA (reference sequence).

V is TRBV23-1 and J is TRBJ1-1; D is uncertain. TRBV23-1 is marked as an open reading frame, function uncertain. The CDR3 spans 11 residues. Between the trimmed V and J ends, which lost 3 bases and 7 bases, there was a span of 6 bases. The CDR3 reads CASSQPYEAFF. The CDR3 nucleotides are TGCGCCAGCAGTCAGCCGTATGAAGCTTTCTTT.

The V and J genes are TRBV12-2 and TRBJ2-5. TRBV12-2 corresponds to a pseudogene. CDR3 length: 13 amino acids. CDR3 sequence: CASLGGGAETQYF. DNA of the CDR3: TGTGCAAGTCTCGGGGGCGGGGCCGAGACCCAGTACTTC.

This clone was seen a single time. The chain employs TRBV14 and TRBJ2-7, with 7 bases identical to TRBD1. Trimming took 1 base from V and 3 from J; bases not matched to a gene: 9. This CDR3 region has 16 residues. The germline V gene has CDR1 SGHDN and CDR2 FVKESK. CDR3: CASSQGEGGLYYEQYF. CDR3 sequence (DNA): TGTGCCAGCAGCCAAGGGGAAGGGGGCCTATACTACGAGCAGTACTTC.

CDR3 loop: CSASREGKLFF. The CDR3 bases are TGCAGTGCTAGTCGAGAAGGAAAACTGTTTTTT. The J gene is TRBJ1-4, the V gene TRBV20-1; the D is unclear. Germline lookup yields CDR1 DFQATT and CDR2 SNEGSKA (reference sequence). This CDR3 region has 11 residues. Trimming took off 3 bases at V and 10 bases at J, with 9 bases between the two ends.

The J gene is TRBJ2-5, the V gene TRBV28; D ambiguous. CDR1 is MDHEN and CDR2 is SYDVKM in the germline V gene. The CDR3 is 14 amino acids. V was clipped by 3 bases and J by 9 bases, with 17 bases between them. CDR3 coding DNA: TGTGCCAGCAGTTTGTATGACTCCGGAAGGTCCCAGTACTTC. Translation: CASSLYDSGRSQYF.

The CDR3 DNA follows: TGTGCCAGCAGGGTAGCGGGGCTTTCCTACAATGAGCAGTTCTTC. Translating it yields CASRVAGLSYNEQFF. The chain employs TRBV28 and TRBJ2-1; 8 positions match TRBD2. V gave up 6 bases and J gave up 1 base; unmatched junction bases: 5. Germline V gives CDR1 MDHEN, CDR2 SYDVKM. The CDR3 runs 15 residues.

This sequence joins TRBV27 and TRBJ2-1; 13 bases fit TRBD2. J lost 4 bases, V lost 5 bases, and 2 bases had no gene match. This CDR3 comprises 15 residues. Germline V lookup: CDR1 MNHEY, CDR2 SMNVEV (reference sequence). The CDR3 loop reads CASSGTSGAYNEQFF. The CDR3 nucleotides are TGTGCCAGCAGTGGGACTAGCGGGGCTTACAATGAGCAGTTCTTC.